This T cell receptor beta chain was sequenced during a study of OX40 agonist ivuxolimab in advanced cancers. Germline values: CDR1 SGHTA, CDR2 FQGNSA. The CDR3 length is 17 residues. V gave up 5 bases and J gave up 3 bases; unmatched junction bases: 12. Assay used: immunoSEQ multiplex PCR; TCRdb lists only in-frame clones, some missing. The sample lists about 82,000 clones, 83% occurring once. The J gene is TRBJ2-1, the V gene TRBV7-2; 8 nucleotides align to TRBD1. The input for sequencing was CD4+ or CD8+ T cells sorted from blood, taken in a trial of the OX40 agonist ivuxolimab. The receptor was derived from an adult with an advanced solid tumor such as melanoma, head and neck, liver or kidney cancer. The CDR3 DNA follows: TGTGCCAGCAGCCTACAATCCGGGACAGGCTACTACAATGAGCAGTTCTTC. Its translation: CASSLQSGTGYYNEQFF.